The 20 T cell receptor beta chains given below trace back to one sample, sequenced in a study of blood T cell repertoires in COVID-19. Produced via immunoSEQ multiplex PCR; TCRdb's table is partial and in-frame only. The repertoire holds about 300,000 clones, with roughly nine tenths as singletons. The sequenced sample was peripheral blood. Receptors originate from a woman in her 30s with COVID-19, enrolled during active disease.

The chain combines TRBV5-1 with TRBJ2-1; D remains ambiguous. V lost 2 bases and J 3 bases, leaving 18 bases between the germline ends. The CDR3 length is 17 residues. Germline CDR1 is SGHRS and CDR2 is YFSETQ. The CDR3 region is CASSFPPNRTLYNEQFF. CDR3 DNA: TGCGCCAGCAGCTTTCCTCCCAACAGAACCCTCTACAATGAGCAGTTCTTC.

This clone was counted only a few times. CDR3 in amino acids: CASGNRWETQYF. CDR3 nucleotides: TGCGCCAGCGGTAACAGGTGGGAGACCCAGTACTTC. This chain links TRBV4-1 with TRBJ2-5; D possibly corresponds to TRBD1 (5 bases). Germline CDR1 reads MGHRA; CDR2 reads YSYEKL. V was pared by 8 bases and J by 5 bases, with 12 bases between. The length of the CDR3 is 12 residues.

The V gene is TRBV11-3, the J gene TRBJ1-2, with TRBD1 matching 7 bases. The V and J ends lost 5 bases and 2 bases, in that order; junction bases with no gene match: 5. CDR1 and CDR2 from the germline V gene are SGHNT and YENEEA. CDR3 size: 14 residues. CDR3 region: CASSPPGGNYGYTF. As DNA, the CDR3 is TGTGCCAGCAGCCCCCCAGGGGGGAACTATGGCTACACCTTC.

The chain employs TRBV2 and TRBJ1-1; no clear D gene. Germline CDR1 and CDR2: SNHLY and FYNNEI. The CDR3 is made up of 12 amino acids. V was shortened by 4 bases and J by 6 bases, with 9 bases between the two germline ends. CDR3: CASSGTMAEAFF. The CDR3 DNA reads as TGTGCCAGCAGTGGCACAATGGCTGAAGCTTTCTTT.

The V gene is TRBV6-5, the J gene TRBJ1-2; D unclear. Trimming took off 0 bases at V and 7 bases at J, with 9 bases between the two ends. The CDR3 covers 13 residues. CDR1 is MNHEY, CDR2 SVGAGI, per germline. For the CDR3, the DNA is TGTGCCAGCAGTTACTCAGGGAGTGGTGGCTACACCTTC. This codes for CASSYSGSGGYTF.

The chain has TRBV10-3 and TRBJ2-5, with 14 bases aligning to TRBD2. The CDR3 has 16 amino acids. From germline, CDR1 is ENHRY and CDR2 SYGVKD. Unmatched junction bases numbered 3, after V lost 4 bases and J lost 2 bases. The CDR3 here is CAISGTSGGPQETQYF. The CDR3 DNA reads as TGTGCCATCAGTGGGACTAGCGGGGGGCCTCAAGAGACCCAGTACTTC.

This sequence joins TRBV30 and TRBJ1-1; maybe TRBD1 (6 bases). This CDR3 region has 14 residues. CDR1 and CDR2 from the germline V gene are GTSNPN and SVGIG (reference sequence). Trimming left V 0 bases short and J 2 bases short, with 10 bases between. CDR3 bases: TGTGCCTGGAGTGTGGGCAGGGGTAACACTGAAGCTTTCTTT. The encoded protein is CAWSVGRGNTEAFF.

A few counts support this clone. This chain uses TRBV24-1 with TRBJ1-2; no definite D call. The CDR3 has 11 amino acids. Trimming took off 4 bases at V and 5 bases at J, with 4 bases between the two ends. Germline V gene data show CDR1 as KGHDR and CDR2 as SFDVKD. The CDR3 protein is CATSDSYGYTF. As DNA, the CDR3 is TGTGCCACCAGTGACTCGTATGGCTACACCTTC.

V is TRBV9 and J is TRBJ2-2; 8 nucleotides line up with TRBD2. Germline loops: CDR1 SGDLS, CDR2 YYNGEE. With 0 bases clipped from V and 1 base from J, the junction kept 8 bases outside the gene matches. This CDR3 comprises 18 residues. CDR3 residues: CASSVGLGGLGNTGELFF. CDR3 bases: TGTGCCAGCAGCGTAGGCCTAGGGGGACTAGGGAACACCGGGGAGCTGTTTTTT.

In its sample, this clone was seen a few times. This chain connects TRBV11-2 to TRBJ1-5; tentative D call: TRBD1 (6 bases). Germline CDR1 and CDR2: SGHAT and FQNNGV. This CDR3 is built from 13 residues. V shed 5 bases and J shed 7 bases, with 12 bases lying between them. CDR3 sequence reads: CASSLTGYQPQHF. CDR3 DNA sequence: TGTGCCAGCAGCCTCACAGGGTACCAGCCCCAGCATTTT.

The chain couples TRBV18 to TRBJ1-6; D is ambiguous. Per germline, CDR1 KGHSH and CDR2 LQKENI. V shed 3 bases and J shed 8 bases, with 14 bases lying between them. The CDR3 covers 15 residues. This chain's CDR3 is CASSPPGGAYSPLHF. The CDR3 coding sequence is TGTGCCAGCTCACCCCCGGGAGGCGCCTATTCACCCCTCCACTTT. The full variable domain, rest sourced from reference TRBV18 and TRBJ1-6, is NAGVMQNPRHLVRRRGQEARLRCSPMKGHSHVYWYRQLPEEGLKFMVYLQKENIIDESGMPKERFSAEFPKEGPSILRIQQVVRGDSAAYFCASSPPGGAYSPLHFGNGTRLTVT.

The chain employs TRBV19 and TRBJ2-7; 9 bases agree with TRBD1. The CDR3 runs to 15 residues. Germline CDR1 LNHDA, CDR2 SQIVND (reference sequence). Trimming cost V 6 bases and J 3 bases; bases outside gene matches: 9. Written as DNA, the CDR3 is TGTGCCAGTAGCCCTGACAGGGGGGTTTTCTACGAGCAGTACTTC. It encodes CASSPDRGVFYEQYF.

In this sample, this clone turned up once. The J gene is TRBJ1-1, the V gene TRBV19, with 10 positions matching TRBD1. The V segment lost 5 bases and the J segment 4 bases; nucleotides outside the gene matches: 10. CDR1 and CDR2 (germline): LNHDA, SQIVND (reference sequence). The CDR3 is made up of 16 amino acids. CDR3 protein: CASSPRDRGLGTEAFF. The CDR3 nucleotides read TGTGCCAGTAGTCCCCGGGACAGGGGATTGGGCACTGAAGCTTTCTTT.

The chain carries TRBV6-2 or TRBV6-3 and TRBJ1-5; D not certain. CDR3 length: 14 residues. V was pared by 2 bases and J by 5 bases, with 10 bases between. The germline V gene encodes CDR1 MNHEY and CDR2 SVGEGT. The CDR3 sequence: CASSYISADQPQHF. For the CDR3, the DNA is TGTGCCAGCAGTTACATCTCAGCGGATCAGCCCCAGCATTTT.

This clone was seen more than once but under ten times. J is TRBJ1-2 and V is TRBV5-1; possible D gene TRBD1, 5 bases. This CDR3 is 14 amino acids long. Germline CDR1 reads SGHRS; CDR2 reads YFSETQ. V was pared by 6 bases and J by 0 bases, with 12 bases between. Written as DNA, the CDR3 is TGCGCCAGCACCCTTTCGACAGCTAACTATGGCTACACCTTC. The encoded protein is CASTLSTANYGYTF.

This chain uses TRBV7-9 with TRBJ2-3; D perhaps matches TRBD2 (7 bases). V was pared by 1 base and J by 3 bases, with 14 bases between. CDR3 length: 16 amino acids. CDR1 and CDR2 (germline): SEHNR, FQNEAQ (reference sequence). CDR3 residues: CASSLVSGGATDTQYF. CDR3 in DNA: TGTGCCAGCAGCTTAGTAAGTGGGGGGGCAACAGATACGCAGTATTTT.

This rearrangement joins TRBV6-2 or TRBV6-3 to TRBJ2-1, with TRBD2 matching 9 bases. The germline V gene has CDR1 MNHEY and CDR2 SVGEGT. The ends lost 2 bases at V and 7 bases at J; junction bases unmatched: 6. The CDR3 runs to 15 residues. The CDR3 coding sequence is TGTGCCAGCAGTTACGACCTAGCGGGGAATAATGAGCAGTTCTTC. Its translation: CASSYDLAGNNEQFF.

In this sample, this clone turned up once. The CDR3 loop is CASSQGRGDTIYF. CDR3 coding DNA: TGTGCCAGCAGCCAGGGTAGAGGAGACACCATATATTTT. This chain joins TRBV7-2 and TRBJ1-3; tentatively, D is TRBD1 (5 bases). From germline, CDR1 is SGHTA and CDR2 FQGNSA. The CDR3 runs 13 residues. V was cut by 5 bases and J by 8 bases, with 13 bases left in between.

This clone showed up just once. V is TRBV19 and J is TRBJ2-7, with 7 bases lining up with TRBD1. J lost 2 bases, V lost 5 bases, and 9 bases had no gene match. CDR1 is LNHDA, CDR2 SQIVND, per germline (reference sequence). The CDR3 runs 15 residues. The CDR3 DNA is TGTGCCAGTAGTCCGAGACAGGGTATGGCCTACGAGCAGTACTTC. Protein: CASSPRQGMAYEQYF.

The V and J genes are TRBV5-4 and TRBJ2-3; 9 bases align to TRBD1. CDR1 and CDR2 from the germline V gene are SGHNT and YYREEE (reference sequence). With 3 bases clipped from V and 2 bases from J, the junction kept 10 bases outside the gene matches. The CDR3 loop spans 17 amino acids. DNA for the CDR3: TGTGCCAGCAGCTACCCAACGGGACAGGGACCCACAGATACGCAGTATTTT. Protein product: CASSYPTGQGPTDTQYF.